The T cell receptor beta chain under discussion was sequenced for a study of blood T cell repertoires in COVID-19 (dated by TCRdb to the early 2020s). Some background on the complete study: Samples covering the acute and convalescent phases of COVID-19 were provided by collaborators in the United States, Italy and Spain. The prospective study material was composed of cDNA or gDNA derived from T cells, B-cell-depleted T cells, or PBMCs. HLA class I and class II types, where available, came from metadata supplied by the sample provider rather than from assay-based typing. Deeply sampled blood TCRbeta repertoires from subjects exposed to, actively infected with, or recovered from COVID-19 were included in the dataset. The samples were drawn from two sources: the first 160 participants of the ongoing ImmuneRACE study, and 1,200 or so subjects contributed by 6 global collaborators. The repertoires were released in a freely available public database intended as a resource for research on the immune response to SARS-CoV-2. A de-identified subject ID, COVID-19 status, age in years and sex were almost always included in the sample metadata. Summary of the overall study and its limitations: The amount of clinical and demographic metadata varied by source and participant and was provided uncurated.

TCRbeta CDR3 regions were amplified from genomic DNA using the immunoSEQ Assay, a bias-controlled multiplex PCR. The paper's data handling went like this. The number of nucleated cells in each sample was estimated by amplification of reference gene primers within the assay. To quantify the absolute abundance of each unique TCRbeta CDR3 rearrangement, sequence reads were collapsed and filtered. For each sample, productive Simpson clonality was calculated as the square root of Simpson's diversity index across productive rearrangements. Drawn from immuneACCESS, this table holds only the in-frame rearrangements with V and J called that TCRdb kept. Clones are partly lost; checked studies trace under half to an unresolved V gene and leave the rest unexplained. The V and J calls and clone size are taken from that table; D and trimming were inferred from the DNA. Counted in this sample were 150,000 to 200,000 clones; 65% to 90% of them appeared once. Jointly, the top ten make up more than 6% of the sample.

At one collaborating source in Seattle, patients were enrolled during active infection and were followed longitudinally through the course of disease. Each collaborating institution followed its own protocols to collect whole blood in K2EDTA tubes. Collaborator samples were shipped for TCRbeta analysis as frozen whole blood, isolated PBMCs, or DNA extracted from either sample type. The V end loses 4 bases and the J end loses 5 bases, and a stretch of 14 bases separates them. Measured from the cysteine to the phenylalanine, the CDR3 is 13 residues long. Left in the record is the CDR3 DNA by itself, 39 bases read in frame from the first base. According to the germline V gene, CDR1 reads SQVTM and CDR2 reads ANQGSEA. As concerns this clone: It has no known antigen specificity. No base quality information exists; no much larger clone differs at one position.

Sequenced: peripheral blood. The chain employs TRBV29-1 and TRBJ1-1, and the D gene may be TRBD1, 6 bases matching. The clonotype was recovered from a woman aged 40 to 55 with COVID-19, enrolled during active disease. CDR3 sequence: CSVVGGERTEAFF. Here is the DNA: TGCAGCGTTGTAGGGGGTGAGCGAACTGAAGCTTTCTTT.